This T cell receptor (beta chain) was observed in a study of beta chain features in type 1 diabetes. Overall study findings and caveats: In all four CD4+ subsets, TCRB CDR3 length was significantly, moderately reduced in type 1 diabetes. VDJ junctions sequenced from type 1 diabetes patients showed fewer insertions and more deletions.

Comment on this clone: Its antigen is still unknown.

The isolated RNA, all of it, was reverse transcribed, so expressed TCRB transcripts were what got sequenced. Libraries were prepared by immunoSEQ multiplex PCR; TCRdb keeps only in-frame clonotypes and omits some of them. The table lists 970,000 or so clones, 15% to 20% of them singletons, with about 0.02% in the top ten. Sequencing was done on a sample of naive CD4+ T cells from blood. The TCR was taken from a woman aged 18-30 years in good health.

The CDR3 region is CASSEFGGRFEQYF. In DNA, the CDR3 is TGTGCCAGCAGTGAATTTGGGGGGCGCTTCGAGCAGTACTTC. V is TRBV25-1 and J is TRBJ2-7, with D tentatively TRBD1 or TRBD2 (6 bases each). The length of the CDR3 is 14 residues. Germline CDR1 MGHDK, CDR2 SYGVNS. V lost 1 base and J 6 bases, leaving 13 bases between the germline ends.